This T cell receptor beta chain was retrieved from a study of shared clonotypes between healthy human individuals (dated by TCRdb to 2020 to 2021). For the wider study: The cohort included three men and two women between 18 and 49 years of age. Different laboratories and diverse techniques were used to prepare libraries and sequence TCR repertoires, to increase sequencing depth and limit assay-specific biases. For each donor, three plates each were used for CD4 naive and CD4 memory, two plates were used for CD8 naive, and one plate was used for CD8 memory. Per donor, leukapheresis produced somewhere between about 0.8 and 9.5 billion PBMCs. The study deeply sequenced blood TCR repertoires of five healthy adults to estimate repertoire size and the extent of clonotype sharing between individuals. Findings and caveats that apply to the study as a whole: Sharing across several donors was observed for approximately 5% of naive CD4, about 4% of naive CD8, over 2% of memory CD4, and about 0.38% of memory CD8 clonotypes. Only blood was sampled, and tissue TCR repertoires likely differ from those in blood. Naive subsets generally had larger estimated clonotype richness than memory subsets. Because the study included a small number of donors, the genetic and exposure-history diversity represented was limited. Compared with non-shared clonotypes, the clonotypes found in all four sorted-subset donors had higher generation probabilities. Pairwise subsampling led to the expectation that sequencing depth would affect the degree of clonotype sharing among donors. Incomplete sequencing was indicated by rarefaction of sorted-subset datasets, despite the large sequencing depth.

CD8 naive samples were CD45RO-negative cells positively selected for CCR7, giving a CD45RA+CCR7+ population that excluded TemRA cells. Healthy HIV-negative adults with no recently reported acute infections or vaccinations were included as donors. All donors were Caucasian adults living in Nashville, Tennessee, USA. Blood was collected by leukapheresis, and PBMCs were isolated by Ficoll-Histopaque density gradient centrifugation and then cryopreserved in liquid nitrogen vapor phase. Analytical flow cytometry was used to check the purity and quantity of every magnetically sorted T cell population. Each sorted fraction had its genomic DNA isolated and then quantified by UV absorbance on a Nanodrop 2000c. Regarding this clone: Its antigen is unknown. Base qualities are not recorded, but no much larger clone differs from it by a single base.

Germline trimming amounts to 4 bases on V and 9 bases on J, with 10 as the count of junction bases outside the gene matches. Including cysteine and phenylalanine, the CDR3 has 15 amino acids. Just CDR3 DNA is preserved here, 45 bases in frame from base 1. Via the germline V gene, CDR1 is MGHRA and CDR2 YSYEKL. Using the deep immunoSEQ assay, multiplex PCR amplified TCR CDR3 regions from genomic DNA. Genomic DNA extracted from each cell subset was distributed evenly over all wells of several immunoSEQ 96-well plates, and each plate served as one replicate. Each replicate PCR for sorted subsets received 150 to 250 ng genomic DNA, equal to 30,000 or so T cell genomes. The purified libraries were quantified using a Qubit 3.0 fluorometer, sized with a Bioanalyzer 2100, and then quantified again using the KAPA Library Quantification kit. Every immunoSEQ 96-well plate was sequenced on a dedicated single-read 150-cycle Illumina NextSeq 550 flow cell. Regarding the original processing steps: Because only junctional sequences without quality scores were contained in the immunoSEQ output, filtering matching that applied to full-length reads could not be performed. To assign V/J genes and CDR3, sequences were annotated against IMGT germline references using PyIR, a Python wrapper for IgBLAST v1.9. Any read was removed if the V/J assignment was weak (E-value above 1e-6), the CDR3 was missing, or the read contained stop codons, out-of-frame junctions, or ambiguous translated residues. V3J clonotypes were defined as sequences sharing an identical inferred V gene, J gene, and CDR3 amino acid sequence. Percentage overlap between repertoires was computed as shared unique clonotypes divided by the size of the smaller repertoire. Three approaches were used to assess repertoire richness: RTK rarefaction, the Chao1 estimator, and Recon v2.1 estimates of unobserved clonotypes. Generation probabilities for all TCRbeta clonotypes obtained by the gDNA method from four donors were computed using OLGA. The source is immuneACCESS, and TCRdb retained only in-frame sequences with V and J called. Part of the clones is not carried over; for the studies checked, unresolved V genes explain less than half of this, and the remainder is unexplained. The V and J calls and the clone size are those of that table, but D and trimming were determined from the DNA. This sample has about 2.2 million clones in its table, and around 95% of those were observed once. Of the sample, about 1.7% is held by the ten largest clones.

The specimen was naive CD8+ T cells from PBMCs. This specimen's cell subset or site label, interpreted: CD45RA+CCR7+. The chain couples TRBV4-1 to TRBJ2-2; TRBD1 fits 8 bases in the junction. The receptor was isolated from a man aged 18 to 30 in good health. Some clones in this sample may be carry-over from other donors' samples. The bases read TGCGCCAGCAGCCCGGGGACAGGCGGTGCCTGGGAGCTGTTTTTT. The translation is CASSPGTGGAWELFF.